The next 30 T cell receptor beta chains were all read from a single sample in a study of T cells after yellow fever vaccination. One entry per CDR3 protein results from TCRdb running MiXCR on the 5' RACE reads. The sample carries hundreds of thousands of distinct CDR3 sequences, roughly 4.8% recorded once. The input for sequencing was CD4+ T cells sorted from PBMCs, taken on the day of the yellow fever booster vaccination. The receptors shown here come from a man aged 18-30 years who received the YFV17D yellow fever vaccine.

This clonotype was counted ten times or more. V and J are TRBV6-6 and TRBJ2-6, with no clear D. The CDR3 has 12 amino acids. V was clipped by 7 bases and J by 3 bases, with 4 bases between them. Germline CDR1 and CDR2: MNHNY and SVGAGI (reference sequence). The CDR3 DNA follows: TGTGCCAGCACCGGTGGGGCCAACGTCCTGACTTTC. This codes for CASTGGANVLTF.

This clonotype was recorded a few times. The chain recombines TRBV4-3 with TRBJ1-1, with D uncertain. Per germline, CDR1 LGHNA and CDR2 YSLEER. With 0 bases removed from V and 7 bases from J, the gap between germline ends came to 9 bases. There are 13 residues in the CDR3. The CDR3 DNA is TGCGCCAGCAGCCAAGATTTGTGGGGTGAAGCTTTCTTT. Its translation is CASSQDLWGEAFF.

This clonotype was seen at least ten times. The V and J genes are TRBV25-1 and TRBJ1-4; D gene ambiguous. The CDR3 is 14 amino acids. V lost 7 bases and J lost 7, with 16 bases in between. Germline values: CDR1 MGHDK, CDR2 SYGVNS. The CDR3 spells CASTNAGIREKLFF. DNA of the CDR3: TGTGCCAGCACAAACGCGGGGATTCGTGAAAAACTGTTTTTT. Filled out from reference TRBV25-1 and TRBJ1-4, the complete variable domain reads EADIYQTPRYLVIGTGKKITLECSQTMGHDKMYWYQQDPGMELHLIHYSYGVNSTEKGDLSSESTVSRIRTEHFPLTLESARPSHTSQYLCASTNAGIREKLFFGSGTQLSVL.

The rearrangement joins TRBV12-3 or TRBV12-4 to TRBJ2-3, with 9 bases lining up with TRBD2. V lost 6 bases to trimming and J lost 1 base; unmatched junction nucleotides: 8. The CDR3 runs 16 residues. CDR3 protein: CASSLTSGGGTDTQYF. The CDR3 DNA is TGTGCCAGCAGCCTGACTAGCGGAGGGGGCACAGATACGCAGTATTTT.

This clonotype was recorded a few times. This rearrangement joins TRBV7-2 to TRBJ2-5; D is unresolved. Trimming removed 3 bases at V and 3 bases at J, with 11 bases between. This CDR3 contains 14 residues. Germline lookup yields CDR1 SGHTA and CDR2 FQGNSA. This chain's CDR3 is CASSFPDHEETQYF. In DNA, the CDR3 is TGTGCCAGCAGCTTTCCAGACCACGAAGAGACCCAGTACTTC.

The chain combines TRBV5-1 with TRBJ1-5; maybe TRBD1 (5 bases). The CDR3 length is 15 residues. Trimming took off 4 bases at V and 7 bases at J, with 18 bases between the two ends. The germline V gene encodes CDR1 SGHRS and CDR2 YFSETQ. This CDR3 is CASSTGDGVNQPQHF. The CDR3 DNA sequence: TGCGCCAGCAGCACGGGGGACGGGGTTAACCAGCCCCAGCATTTT.

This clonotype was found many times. The CDR3 DNA reads TGTGCCAGCAGCCCCCATGGGGCCTCCTATAATTCACCCCTCCACTTT. Protein: CASSPHGASYNSPLHF. This chain links TRBV7-3 with TRBJ1-6; possibly TRBD1 for D (5 bases). Per the germline V gene, CDR1 is SGHTA and CDR2 is FQGTGA. Trimming pared 5 bases from V and 0 bases from J, leaving 11 bases between. CDR3 length: 16 amino acids.

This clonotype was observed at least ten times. CDR3 residues: CASSFPGSYNEQFF. In nucleotides, the CDR3 is TGTGCCAGCAGTTTTCCGGGGTCCTACAATGAGCAGTTCTTC. The chain couples TRBV7-2 to TRBJ2-1; TRBD2 is a possible D gene (5 bases). Trimming stripped 6 bases from V and 1 base from J, with 10 bases between. Germline values: CDR1 SGHTA, CDR2 FQGNSA. This CDR3 region has 14 residues.

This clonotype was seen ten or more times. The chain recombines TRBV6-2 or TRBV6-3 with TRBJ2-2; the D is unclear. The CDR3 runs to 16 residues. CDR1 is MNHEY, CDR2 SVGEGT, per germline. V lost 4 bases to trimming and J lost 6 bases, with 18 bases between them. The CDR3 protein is CASSLGIPWEPGELFF. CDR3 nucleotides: TGTGCCAGCAGTTTGGGGATCCCTTGGGAACCCGGGGAGCTGTTTTTT.

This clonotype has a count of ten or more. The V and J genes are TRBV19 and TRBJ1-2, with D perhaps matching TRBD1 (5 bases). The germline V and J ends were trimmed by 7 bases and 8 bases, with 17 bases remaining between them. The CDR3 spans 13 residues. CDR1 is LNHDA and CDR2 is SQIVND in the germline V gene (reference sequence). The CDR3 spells CASTRLDSWGYTF. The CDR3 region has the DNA TGTGCCAGTACCCGTCTCGACAGTTGGGGCTACACCTTC.

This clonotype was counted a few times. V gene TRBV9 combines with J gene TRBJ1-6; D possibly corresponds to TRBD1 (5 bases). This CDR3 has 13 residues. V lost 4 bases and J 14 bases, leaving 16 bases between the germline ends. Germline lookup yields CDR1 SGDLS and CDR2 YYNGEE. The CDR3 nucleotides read TGTGCCAGCAGCCCCACGGGGCTCAAGGCCCTCCACTTT. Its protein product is CASSPTGLKALHF.

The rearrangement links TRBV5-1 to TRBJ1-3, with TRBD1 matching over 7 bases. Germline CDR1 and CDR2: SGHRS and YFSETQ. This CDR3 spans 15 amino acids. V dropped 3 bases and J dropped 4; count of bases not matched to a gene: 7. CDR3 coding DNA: TGCGCCAGCAGCTCCTCGACAGGGACAGGAAACACCATATATTTT. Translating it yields CASSSSTGTGNTIYF. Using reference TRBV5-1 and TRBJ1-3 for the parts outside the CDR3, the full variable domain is KAGVTQTPRYLIKTRGQQVTLSCSPISGHRSVSWYQQTPGQGLQFLFEYFSETQRNKGNFPGRFSGRQFSNSRSEMNVSTLELGDSALYLCASSSSTGTGNTIYFGEGSWLTVV.

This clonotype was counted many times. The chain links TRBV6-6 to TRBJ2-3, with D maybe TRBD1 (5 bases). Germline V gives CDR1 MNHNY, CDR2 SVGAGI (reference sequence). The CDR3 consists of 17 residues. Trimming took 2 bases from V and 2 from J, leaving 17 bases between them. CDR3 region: CASSYQKTATHTDTQYF. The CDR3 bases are TGTGCCAGCAGTTACCAAAAGACAGCAACTCACACAGATACGCAGTATTTT.

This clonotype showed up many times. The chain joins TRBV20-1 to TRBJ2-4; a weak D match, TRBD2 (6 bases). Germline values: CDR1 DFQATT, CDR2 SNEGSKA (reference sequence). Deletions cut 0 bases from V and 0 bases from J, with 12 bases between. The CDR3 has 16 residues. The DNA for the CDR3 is TGCAGTGCTAGAGATCGACTAGGACTAGCCAAAAACATTCAGTACTTC. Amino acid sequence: CSARDRLGLAKNIQYF.

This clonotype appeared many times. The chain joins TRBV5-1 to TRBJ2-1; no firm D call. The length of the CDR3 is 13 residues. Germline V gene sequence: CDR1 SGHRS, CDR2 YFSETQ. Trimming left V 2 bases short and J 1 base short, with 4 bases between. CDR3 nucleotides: TGCGCCAGCAGCTTCAATTCCTACAATGAGCAGTTCTTC. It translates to CASSFNSYNEQFF. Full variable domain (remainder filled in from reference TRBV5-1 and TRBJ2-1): KAGVTQTPRYLIKTRGQQVTLSCSPISGHRSVSWYQQTPGQGLQFLFEYFSETQRNKGNFPGRFSGRQFSNSRSEMNVSTLELGDSALYLCASSFNSYNEQFFGPGTRLTVL.

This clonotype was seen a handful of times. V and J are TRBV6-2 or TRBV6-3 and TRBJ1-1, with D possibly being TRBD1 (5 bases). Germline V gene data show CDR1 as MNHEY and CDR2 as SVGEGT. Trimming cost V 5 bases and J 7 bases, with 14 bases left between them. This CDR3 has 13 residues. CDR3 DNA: TGTGCCAGCAGTCCGGGGACGGCGCATGAAGCTTTCTTT. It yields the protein CASSPGTAHEAFF.

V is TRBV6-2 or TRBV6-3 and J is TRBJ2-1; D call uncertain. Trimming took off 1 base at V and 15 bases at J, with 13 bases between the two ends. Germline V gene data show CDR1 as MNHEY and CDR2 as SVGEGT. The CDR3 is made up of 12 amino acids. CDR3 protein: CASSYLGAMGFF. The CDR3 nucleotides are TGTGCCAGCAGTTACTTGGGCGCAATGGGGTTCTTC.

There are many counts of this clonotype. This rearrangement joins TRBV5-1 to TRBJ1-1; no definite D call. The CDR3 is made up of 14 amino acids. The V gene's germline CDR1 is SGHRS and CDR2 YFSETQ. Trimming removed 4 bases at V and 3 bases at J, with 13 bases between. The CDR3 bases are TGCGCCAGCAGCCCATTCGGCGGGGACACTGAAGCTTTCTTT. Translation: CASSPFGGDTEAFF.

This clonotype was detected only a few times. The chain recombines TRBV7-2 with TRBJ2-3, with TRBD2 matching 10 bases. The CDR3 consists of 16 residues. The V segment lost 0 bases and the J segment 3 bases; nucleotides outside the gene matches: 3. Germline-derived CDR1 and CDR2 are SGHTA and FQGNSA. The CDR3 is CASSLAPLAGTDTQYF. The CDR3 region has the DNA TGTGCCAGCAGCTTAGCGCCACTAGCGGGGACAGATACGCAGTATTTT.

The CDR3 here is CASSAGTGGRTEAFF. CDR3 DNA sequence: TGTGCCAGCAGCGCCGGGACAGGGGGGAGGACTGAAGCTTTCTTT. V is TRBV7-9 and J is TRBJ1-1; 11 bases align to TRBD1. Germline V lookup: CDR1 SEHNR, CDR2 FQNEAQ (reference sequence). The V segment lost 5 bases and the J segment 5 bases; nucleotides outside the gene matches: 7. CDR3 size: 15 residues.

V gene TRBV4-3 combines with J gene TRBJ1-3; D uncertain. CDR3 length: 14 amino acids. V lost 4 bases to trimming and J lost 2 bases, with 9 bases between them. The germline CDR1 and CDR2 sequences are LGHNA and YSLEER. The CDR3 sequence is CASSPRRAGNTIYF. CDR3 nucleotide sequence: TGCGCCAGCAGCCCGCGGAGGGCTGGAAACACCATATATTTT.

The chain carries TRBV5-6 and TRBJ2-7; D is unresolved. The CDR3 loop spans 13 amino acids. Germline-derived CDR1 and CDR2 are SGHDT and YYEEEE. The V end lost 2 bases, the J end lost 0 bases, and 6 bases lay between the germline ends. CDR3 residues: CASSFGDSYEQYF. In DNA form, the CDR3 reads TGTGCCAGCAGCTTTGGAGACTCCTACGAGCAGTACTTC.

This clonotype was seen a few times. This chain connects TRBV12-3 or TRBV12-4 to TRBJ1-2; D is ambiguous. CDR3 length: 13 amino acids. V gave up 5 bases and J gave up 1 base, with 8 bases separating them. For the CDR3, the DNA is TGTGCCAGCAGTCTCAAGCGTAACTATGGCTACACCTTC. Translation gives CASSLKRNYGYTF.

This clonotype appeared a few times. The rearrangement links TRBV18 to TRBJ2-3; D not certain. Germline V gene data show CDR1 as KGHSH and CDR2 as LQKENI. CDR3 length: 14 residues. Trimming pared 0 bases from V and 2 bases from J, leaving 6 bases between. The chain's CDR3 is CASSPPTHTDTQYF. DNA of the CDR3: TGTGCCAGCTCACCACCAACTCACACAGATACGCAGTATTTT.

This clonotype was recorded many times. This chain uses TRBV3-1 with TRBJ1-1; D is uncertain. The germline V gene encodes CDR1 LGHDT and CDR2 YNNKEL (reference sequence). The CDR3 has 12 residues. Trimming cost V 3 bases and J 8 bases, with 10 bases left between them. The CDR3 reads CASSHFIGEAFF. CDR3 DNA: TGTGCCAGCAGCCATTTCATTGGGGAAGCTTTCTTT.

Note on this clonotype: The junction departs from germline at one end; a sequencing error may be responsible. The CDR3 sequence: CSARASTNEKLFF. As DNA, the CDR3 is TGCAGTGCGAGAGCATCAACTAATGAAAAACTGTTTTTT. The chain employs TRBV20-1 and TRBJ1-4; D ambiguous. CDR3 size: 13 residues. Looked up from germline, CDR1 is DFQATT and CDR2 is SNEGSKA (reference sequence).

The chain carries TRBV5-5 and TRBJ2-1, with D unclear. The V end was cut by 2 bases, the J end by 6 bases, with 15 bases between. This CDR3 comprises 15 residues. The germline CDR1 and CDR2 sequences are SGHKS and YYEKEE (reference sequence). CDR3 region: CASSLVNFPRNEQFF. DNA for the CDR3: TGTGCCAGCAGCTTAGTTAATTTTCCCCGCAATGAGCAGTTCTTC. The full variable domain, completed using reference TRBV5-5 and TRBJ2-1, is DAGVTQSPTHLIKTRGQQVTLRCSPISGHKSVSWYQQVLGQGPQFIFQYYEKEERGRGNFPDRFSARQFPNYSSELNVNALLLGDSALYLCASSLVNFPRNEQFFGPGTRLTVL.

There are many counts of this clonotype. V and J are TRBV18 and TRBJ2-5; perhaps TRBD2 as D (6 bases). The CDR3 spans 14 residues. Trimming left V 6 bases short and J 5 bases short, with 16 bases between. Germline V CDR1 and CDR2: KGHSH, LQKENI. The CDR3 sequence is CASSRQGGVETQYF. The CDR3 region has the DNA TGTGCCAGCTCCCGCCAGGGAGGAGTTGAGACCCAGTACTTC.

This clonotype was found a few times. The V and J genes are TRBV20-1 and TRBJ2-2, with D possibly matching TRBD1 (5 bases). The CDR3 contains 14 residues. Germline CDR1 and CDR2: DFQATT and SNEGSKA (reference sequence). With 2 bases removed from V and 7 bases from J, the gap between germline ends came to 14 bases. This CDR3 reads CSARRAQGIGELFF. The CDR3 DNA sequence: TGCAGTGCTAGAAGGGCGCAGGGCATCGGGGAGCTGTTTTTT.

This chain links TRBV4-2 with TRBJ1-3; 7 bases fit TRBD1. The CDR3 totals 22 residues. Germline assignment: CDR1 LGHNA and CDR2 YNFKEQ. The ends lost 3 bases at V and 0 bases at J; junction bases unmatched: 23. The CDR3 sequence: CASSQIYHDRASSRFSGNTIYF. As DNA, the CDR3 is TGTGCCAGCAGCCAGATATATCACGACAGGGCCTCTAGTCGCTTCTCTGGAAACACCATATATTTT.